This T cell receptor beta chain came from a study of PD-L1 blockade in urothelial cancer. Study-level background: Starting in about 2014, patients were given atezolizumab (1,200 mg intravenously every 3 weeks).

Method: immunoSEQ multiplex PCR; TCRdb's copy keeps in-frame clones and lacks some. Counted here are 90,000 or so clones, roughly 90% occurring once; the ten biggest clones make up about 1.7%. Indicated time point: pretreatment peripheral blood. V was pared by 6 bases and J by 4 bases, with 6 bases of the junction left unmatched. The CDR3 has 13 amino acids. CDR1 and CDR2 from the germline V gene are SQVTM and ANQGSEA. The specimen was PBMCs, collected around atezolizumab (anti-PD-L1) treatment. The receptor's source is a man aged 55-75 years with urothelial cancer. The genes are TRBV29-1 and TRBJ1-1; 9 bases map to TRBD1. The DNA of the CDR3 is TGCAGCGTCCGACAGGGGGGAGGCACTGAAGCTTTCTTT. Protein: CSVRQGGGTEAFF.